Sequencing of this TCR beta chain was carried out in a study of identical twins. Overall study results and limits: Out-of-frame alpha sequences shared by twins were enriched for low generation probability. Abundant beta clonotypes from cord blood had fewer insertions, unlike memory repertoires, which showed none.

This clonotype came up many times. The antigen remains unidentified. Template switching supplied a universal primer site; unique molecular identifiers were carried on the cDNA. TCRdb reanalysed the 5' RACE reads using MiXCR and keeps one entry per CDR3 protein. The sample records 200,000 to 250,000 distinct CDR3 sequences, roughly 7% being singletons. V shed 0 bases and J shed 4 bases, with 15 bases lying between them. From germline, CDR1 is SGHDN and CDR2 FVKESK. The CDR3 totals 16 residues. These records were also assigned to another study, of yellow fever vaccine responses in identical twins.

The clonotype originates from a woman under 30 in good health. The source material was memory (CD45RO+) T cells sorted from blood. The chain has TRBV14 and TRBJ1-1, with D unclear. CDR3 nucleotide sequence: TGTGCCAGCAGCCAAGATGGAAAGGGAAAAAGCACTGAAGCTTTCTTT. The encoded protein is CASSQDGKGKSTEAFF.